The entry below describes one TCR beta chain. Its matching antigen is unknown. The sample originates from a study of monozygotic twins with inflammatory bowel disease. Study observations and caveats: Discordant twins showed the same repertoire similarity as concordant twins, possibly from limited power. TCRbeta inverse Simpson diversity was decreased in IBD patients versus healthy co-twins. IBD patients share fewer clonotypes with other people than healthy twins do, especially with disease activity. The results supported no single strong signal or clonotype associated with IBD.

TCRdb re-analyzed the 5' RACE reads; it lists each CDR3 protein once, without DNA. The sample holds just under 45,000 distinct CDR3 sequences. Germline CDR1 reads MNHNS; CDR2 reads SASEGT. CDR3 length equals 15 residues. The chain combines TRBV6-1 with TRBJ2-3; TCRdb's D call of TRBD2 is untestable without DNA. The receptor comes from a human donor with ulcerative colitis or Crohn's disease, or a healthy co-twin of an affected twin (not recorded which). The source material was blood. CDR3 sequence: CATSALPGRTDTQYF.